One sample yielded the 9 T cell receptor beta chains listed below, sequenced in a study of blood T cell repertoires in COVID-19. TCRdb's copy holds only in-frame clones and misses some; the assay was immunoSEQ multiplex PCR. Here the sample spans under 100,000 clones, 70% to 90% being singletons. Source material: peripheral blood. These TCRs come from a man aged 45-65 years with active COVID-19.

The V call is TRBV12-3 or TRBV12-4, the J call TRBJ1-1; D is uncertain. The CDR3 covers 12 residues. CDR3 in DNA: TGTCGAACCGGGAGACAGAACACTGAAGCTTTCTTT. Protein: CRTGRQNTEAFF.

By share of the sample, this clone is medium-sized. The chain employs TRBV28 and TRBJ1-6, with D tentatively TRBD1 (5 bases). The germline V gene encodes CDR1 MDHEN and CDR2 SYDVKM. The CDR3 is 15 residues long. V gave up 2 bases and J gave up 10 bases, with 15 bases separating them. The DNA for the CDR3 is TGTGCCAGCAGTTTAGGGACGGGGGATACCTCACCCCTCCACTTT. This encodes CASSLGTGDTSPLHF.

The rearrangement uses TRBV5-8 and TRBJ1-5; D ambiguous. The CDR3 length is 14 residues. From germline, CDR1 is SGHTS and CDR2 YDEGEE. V was shortened by 5 bases and J by 1 base, with 10 bases between the two germline ends. The CDR3 nucleotides are TGTGCCAGCAGTCGGGGTAAGAGCAATCAGCCCCAGCATTTT. Amino acids: CASSRGKSNQPQHF.

Remarks on this clone: A junction end diverges from the germline sequence, so it may reflect a read error. The gene calls are TRBV7-7 and TRBJ2-7; possibly TRBD1 for D (6 bases). This CDR3 is built from 16 residues. CDR1 and CDR2 from the germline V gene are SSHAT and FNYEAQ (reference sequence). The CDR3 DNA sequence: TGTGCTAGCAGGGATCAGAGACAGGTCAGCTCCTACGAGCAGTACTTC. It encodes CASRDQRQVSSYEQYF.

For this clone: A read error may account for a junction end that differs from germline. The gene calls are TRBV10-3 and TRBJ2-7; 9 bases are a match to TRBD1. The CDR3 is 15 residues long. CDR1 is ENHRY and CDR2 is SYGVKD in the germline V gene. The CDR3 sequence is CAISEPGGTGTPENF. CDR3 nucleotides: TGTGCCATCAGTGAGCCCGGCGGGACAGGGACCCCTGAGAACTTC.

The rearrangement links TRBV7-8 to TRBJ2-2, with 8 nucleotides matching TRBD2. The CDR3 consists of 15 residues. The germline CDR1 and CDR2 sequences are SGHVS and FQNEAQ. J gave up 5 bases and V 5 bases, and 7 bases lay outside the gene matches. This CDR3 is CASSVAGGATGELFF. The CDR3 DNA follows: TGTGCCAGCAGCGTCGCCGGGGGGGCGACCGGGGAGCTGTTTTTT.

The CDR3 sequence: CAISATDRMNTEAFF. Written as DNA, the CDR3 is TGTGCCATCAGTGCCACGGACAGGATGAACACTGAAGCTTTCTTT. V is TRBV10-3 and J is TRBJ1-1, with 7 nucleotides matching TRBD1. CDR1 is ENHRY, CDR2 SYGVKD, per germline. The V segment lost 4 bases and the J segment 0 bases; nucleotides outside the gene matches: 5. CDR3 length equals 15 residues.

This clone appeared a single time. The rearrangement joins TRBV6-5 to TRBJ1-2; no clear D gene. V was clipped by 4 bases and J by 2 bases, with 11 bases between them. Germline values: CDR1 MNHEY, CDR2 SVGAGI. The CDR3 loop spans 14 amino acids. The CDR3 DNA reads as TGTGCCAGCAGTTCCTACAGCAAAAACTATGGCTACACCTTC. As protein: CASSSYSKNYGYTF.

This sequence joins TRBV19 and TRBJ2-2; TRBD1 agrees at 9 bases. This CDR3 is built from 15 residues. Trimming at V came to 3 bases and at J to 4 bases, leaving 3 bases not matched to a gene. Looked up from germline, CDR1 is LNHDA and CDR2 is SQIVND (reference sequence). CDR3 coding DNA: TGTGCCAGTAGTATCACAGGGGGCCGCACCGGGGAGCTGTTTTTT. Protein: CASSITGGRTGELFF. The full variable domain, rest sourced from reference TRBV19 and TRBJ2-2, is DGGITQSPKYLFRKEGQNVTLSCEQNLNHDAMYWYRQDPGQGLRLIYYSQIVNDFQKGDIAEGYSVSREKKESFPLTVTSAQKNPTAFYLCASSITGGRTGELFFGEGSRLTVL.